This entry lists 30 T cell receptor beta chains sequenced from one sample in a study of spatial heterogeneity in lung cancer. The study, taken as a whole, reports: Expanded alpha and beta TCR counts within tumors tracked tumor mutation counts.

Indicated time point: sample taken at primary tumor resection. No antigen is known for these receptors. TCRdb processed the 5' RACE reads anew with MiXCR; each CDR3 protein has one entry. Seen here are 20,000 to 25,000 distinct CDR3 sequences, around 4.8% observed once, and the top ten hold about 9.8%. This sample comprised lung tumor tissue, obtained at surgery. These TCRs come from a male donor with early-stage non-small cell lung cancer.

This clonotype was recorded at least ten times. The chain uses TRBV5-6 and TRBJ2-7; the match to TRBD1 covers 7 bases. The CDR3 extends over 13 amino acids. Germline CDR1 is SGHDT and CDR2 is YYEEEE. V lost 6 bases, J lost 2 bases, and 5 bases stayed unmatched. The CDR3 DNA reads TGTGCCAGCACCTGGGGACAGACCTACGAGCAGTACTTC. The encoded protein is CASTWGQTYEQYF.

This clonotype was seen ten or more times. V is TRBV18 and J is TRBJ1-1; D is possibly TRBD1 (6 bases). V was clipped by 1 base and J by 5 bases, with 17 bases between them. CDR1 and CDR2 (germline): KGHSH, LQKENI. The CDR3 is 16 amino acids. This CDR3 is CASSPLKNREGTEAFF. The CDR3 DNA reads TGTGCCAGCTCACCACTCAAAAACAGGGAGGGAACTGAAGCTTTCTTT.

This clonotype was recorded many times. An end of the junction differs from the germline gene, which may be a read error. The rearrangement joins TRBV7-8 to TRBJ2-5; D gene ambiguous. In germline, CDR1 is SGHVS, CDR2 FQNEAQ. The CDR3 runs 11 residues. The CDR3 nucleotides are TGTGCCAGCAGCCCCCAAGTGACCCAGTACTTC. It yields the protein CASSPQVTQYF.

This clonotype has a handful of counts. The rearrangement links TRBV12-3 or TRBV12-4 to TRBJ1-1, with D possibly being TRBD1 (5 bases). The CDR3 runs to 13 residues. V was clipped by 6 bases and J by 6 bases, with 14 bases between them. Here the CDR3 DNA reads TGTGCCAGCAGCCAGACAGAACTGGCTGAAGCTTTCTTT. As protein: CASSQTELAEAFF.

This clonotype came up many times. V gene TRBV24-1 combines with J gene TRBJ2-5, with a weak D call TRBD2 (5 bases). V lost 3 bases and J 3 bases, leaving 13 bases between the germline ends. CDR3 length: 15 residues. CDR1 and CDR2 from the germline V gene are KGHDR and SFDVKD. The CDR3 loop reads CATSDAAAGKETQYF. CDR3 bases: TGTGCCACCAGTGATGCGGCGGCCGGGAAAGAGACCCAGTACTTC.

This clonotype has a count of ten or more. DNA of the CDR3: TGTGCCAGCAGCCCCCGCCACTTGACAGACTTTGAAAAACTGTTTTTT. Encoded protein: CASSPRHLTDFEKLFF. The chain uses TRBV7-9 and TRBJ1-4, with TRBD1 as a possible D gene (5 bases). The CDR3 spans 16 residues. Germline CDR1 SEHNR, CDR2 FQNEAQ (reference sequence). Between the trimmed V and J ends, which lost 5 bases and 7 bases, there was a span of 20 bases.

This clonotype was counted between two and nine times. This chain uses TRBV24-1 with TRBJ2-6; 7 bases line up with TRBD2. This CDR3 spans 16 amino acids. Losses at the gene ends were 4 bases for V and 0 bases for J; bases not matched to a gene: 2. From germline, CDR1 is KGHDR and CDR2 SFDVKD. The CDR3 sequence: CATSERDYSGANVLTF. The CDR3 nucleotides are TGTGCCACCAGTGAACGGGACTACTCTGGGGCCAACGTCCTGACTTTC.

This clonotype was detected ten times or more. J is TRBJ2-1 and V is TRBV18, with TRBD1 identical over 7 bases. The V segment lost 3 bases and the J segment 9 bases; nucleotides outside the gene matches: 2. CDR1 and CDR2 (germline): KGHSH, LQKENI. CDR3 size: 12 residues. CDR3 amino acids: CASSPTGPEQFF. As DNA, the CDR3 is TGTGCCAGCTCACCGACAGGGCCTGAGCAGTTCTTC. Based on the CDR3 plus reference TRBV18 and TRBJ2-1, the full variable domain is NAGVMQNPRHLVRRRGQEARLRCSPMKGHSHVYWYRQLPEEGLKFMVYLQKENIIDESGMPKERFSAEFPKEGPSILRIQQVVRGDSAAYFCASSPTGPEQFFGPGTRLTVL.

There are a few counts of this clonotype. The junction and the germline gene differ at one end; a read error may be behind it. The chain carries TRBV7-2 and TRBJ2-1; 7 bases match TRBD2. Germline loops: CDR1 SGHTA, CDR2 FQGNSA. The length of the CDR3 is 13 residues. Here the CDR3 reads CASSSQPPSGVVF. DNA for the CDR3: TGTGCCAGCAGCTCCCAGCCCCCCAGCGGGGTCGTCTTC. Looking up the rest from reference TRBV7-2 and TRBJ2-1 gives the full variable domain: GAGVSQSPSNKVTEKGKDVELRCDPISGHTALYWYRQSLGQGLEFLIYFQGNSAPDKSGLPSDRFSAERTGGSVSTLTIQRTQQEDSAVYLCASSSQPPSGVVFGPGTRLTVL.

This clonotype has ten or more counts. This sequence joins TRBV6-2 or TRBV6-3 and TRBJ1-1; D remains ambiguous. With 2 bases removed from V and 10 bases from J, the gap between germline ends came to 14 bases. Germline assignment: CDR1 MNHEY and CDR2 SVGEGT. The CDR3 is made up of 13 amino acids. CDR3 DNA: TGTGCCAGCAGTTACCTGGGTGCAGGTGCAGCTTTCTTT. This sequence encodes CASSYLGAGAAFF.

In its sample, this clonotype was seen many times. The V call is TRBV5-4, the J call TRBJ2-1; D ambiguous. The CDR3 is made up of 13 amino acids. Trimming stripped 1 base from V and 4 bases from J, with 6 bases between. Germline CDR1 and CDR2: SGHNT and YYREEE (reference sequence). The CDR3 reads CASSLFKYNEQFF. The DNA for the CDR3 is TGTGCCAGCAGCTTGTTTAAATACAATGAGCAGTTCTTC.

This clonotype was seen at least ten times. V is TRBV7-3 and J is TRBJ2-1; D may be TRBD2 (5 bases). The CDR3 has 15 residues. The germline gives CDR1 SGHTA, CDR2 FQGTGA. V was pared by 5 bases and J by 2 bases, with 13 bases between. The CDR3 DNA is TGTGCCAGCAGCCAAATCCCCGGGGCCTACAATGAGCAGTTCTTC. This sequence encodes CASSQIPGAYNEQFF.

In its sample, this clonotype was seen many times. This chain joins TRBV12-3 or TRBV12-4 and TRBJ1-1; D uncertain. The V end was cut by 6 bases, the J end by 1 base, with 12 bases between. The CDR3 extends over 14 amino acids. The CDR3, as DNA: TGTGCCAGCAGCCCTACCATGGGGAACACTGAAGCTTTCTTT. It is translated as CASSPTMGNTEAFF.

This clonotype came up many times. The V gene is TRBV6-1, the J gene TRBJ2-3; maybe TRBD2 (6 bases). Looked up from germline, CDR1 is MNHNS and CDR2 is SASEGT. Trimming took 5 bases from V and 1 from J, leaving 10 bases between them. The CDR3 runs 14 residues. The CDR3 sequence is CASSPGTRTDTQYF. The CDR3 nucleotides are TGTGCCAGCAGTCCCGGGACTCGCACAGATACGCAGTATTTT.

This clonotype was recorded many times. The CDR3 bases are TGTGCCAGCAGCTTAAAGGGACCCGGGCTTCGCTCCTATAATTCACCCCTCCACTTT. The encoded protein is CASSLKGPGLRSYNSPLHF. The chain combines TRBV11-2 with TRBJ1-6; perhaps TRBD1 as D (5 bases). Germline CDR1 SGHAT, CDR2 FQNNGV. Trimming left V 2 bases short and J 0 bases short, with 17 bases between. This CDR3 is built from 19 residues.

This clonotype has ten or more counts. CDR3 in DNA: TGTGCCAGCAGCTTACGGGGAGGTTCCTTAACTAATGAAAAACTGTTTTTT. Protein product: CASSLRGGSLTNEKLFF. The chain employs TRBV7-2 and TRBJ1-4; no reliable D call. Trimming cost V 2 bases and J 1 base, with 14 bases left between them. CDR1 is SGHTA and CDR2 is FQGNSA in the germline V gene. This CDR3 region has 17 residues.

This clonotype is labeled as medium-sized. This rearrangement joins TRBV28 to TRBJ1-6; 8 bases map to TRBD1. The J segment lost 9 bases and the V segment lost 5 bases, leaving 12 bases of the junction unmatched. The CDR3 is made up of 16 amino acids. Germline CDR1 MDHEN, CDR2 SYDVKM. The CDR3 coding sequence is TGTGCCAGCAGTCCGGAAAGACAGGGGCCAGTTTCACCCCTCCACTTT. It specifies CASSPERQGPVSPLHF.

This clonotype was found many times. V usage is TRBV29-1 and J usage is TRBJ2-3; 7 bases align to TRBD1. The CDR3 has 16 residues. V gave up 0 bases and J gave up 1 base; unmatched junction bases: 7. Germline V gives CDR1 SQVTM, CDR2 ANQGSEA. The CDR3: CSVEDGRGPGTDTQYF. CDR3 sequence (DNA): TGCAGCGTTGAAGATGGTAGGGGGCCGGGCACAGATACGCAGTATTTT.

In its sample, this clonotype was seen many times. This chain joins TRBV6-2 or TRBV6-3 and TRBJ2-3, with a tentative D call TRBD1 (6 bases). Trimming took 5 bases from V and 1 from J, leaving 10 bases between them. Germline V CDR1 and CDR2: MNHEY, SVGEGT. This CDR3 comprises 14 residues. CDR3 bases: TGTGCCAGCAGTCAACAGGGAGGCACAGATACGCAGTATTTT. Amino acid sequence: CASSQQGGTDTQYF.

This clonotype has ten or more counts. The CDR3 sequence: CASSVTGETEAFF. CDR3 in DNA: TGTGCCAGCAGCGTTACAGGGGAGACTGAAGCTTTCTTT. The chain is built from TRBV7-3 and TRBJ1-1; 7 nucleotides align to TRBD1. CDR1 is SGHTA, CDR2 FQGTGA, per germline. The J segment lost 5 bases and the V segment lost 5 bases, leaving 5 bases of the junction unmatched. The CDR3 contains 13 residues. Combining the CDR3 with reference TRBV7-3 and TRBJ1-1 gives the whole variable domain GAGVSQTPSNKVTEKGKYVELRCDPISGHTALYWYRQSLGQGPEFLIYFQGTGAADDSGLPNDRFFAVRPEGSVSTLKIQRTERGDSAVYLCASSVTGETEAFFGQGTRLTVV.

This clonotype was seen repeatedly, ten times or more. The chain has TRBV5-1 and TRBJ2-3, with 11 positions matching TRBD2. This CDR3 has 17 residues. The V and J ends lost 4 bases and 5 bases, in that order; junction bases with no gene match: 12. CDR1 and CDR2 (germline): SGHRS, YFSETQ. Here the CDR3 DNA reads TGCGCCAGCAGCGCCGGACTGCTAGCGGGGGGAGAAGATACGCAGTATTTT. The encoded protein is CASSAGLLAGGEDTQYF.

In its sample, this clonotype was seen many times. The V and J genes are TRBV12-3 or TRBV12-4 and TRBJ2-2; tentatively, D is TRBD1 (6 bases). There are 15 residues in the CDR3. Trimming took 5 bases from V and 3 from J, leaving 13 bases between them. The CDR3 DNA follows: TGTGCCAGCAGTCTCTCAGGGGTAGACACCGGGGAGCTGTTTTTT. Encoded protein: CASSLSGVDTGELFF.

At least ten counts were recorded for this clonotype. As DNA, the CDR3 is TGTGCCAGCTCGAACACGGGAATATATGGCTACACCTTC. Its translation: CASSNTGIYGYTF. The rearrangement uses TRBV7-2 and TRBJ1-2; D unclear. In germline, CDR1 is SGHTA, CDR2 FQGNSA. The V gene lost 8 bases and the J gene lost 5 bases, with 15 bases spanning the gap. The CDR3 length is 13 residues.

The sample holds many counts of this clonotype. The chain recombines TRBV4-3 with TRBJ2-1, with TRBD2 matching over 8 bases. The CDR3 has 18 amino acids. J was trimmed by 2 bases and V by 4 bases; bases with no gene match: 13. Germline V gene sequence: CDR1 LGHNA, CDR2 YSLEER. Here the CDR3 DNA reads TGCGCCAGCAGCCCCGTGACGCGGGTAGCGGGGCCCTACAATGAGCAGTTCTTC. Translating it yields CASSPVTRVAGPYNEQFF.

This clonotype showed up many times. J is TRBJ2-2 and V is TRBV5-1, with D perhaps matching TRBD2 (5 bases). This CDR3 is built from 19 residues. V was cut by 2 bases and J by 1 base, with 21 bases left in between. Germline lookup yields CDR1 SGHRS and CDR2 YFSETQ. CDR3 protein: CASSLFFAGAGLNTGELFF. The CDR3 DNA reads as TGCGCCAGCAGCTTATTTTTCGCAGGCGCGGGTTTGAACACCGGGGAGCTGTTTTTT.

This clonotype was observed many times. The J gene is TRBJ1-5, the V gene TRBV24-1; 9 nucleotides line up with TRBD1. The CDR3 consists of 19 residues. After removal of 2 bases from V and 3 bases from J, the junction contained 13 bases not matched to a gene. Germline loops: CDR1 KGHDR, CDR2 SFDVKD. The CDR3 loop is CATSDSTGTGNSDNQPQHF. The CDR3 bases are TGTGCCACCAGTGATTCTACCGGGACAGGGAATTCGGACAATCAGCCCCAGCATTTT.

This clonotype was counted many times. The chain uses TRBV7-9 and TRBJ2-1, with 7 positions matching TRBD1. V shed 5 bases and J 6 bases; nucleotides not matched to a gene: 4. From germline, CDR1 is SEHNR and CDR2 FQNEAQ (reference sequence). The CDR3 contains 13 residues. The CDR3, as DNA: TGTGCCAGCAGCGCCGGGACAGTCAATGAGCAGTTCTTC. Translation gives CASSAGTVNEQFF.

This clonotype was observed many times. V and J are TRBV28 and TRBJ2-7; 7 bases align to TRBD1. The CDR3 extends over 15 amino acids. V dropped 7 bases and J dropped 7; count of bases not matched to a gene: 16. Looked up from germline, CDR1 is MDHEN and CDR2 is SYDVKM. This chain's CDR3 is CASTATFRGLAEQYF. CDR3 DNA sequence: TGTGCCAGCACCGCGACCTTCAGGGGGTTAGCGGAGCAGTACTTC. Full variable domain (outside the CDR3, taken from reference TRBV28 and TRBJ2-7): DVKVTQSSRYLVKRTGEKVFLECVQDMDHENMFWYRQDPGLGLRLIYFSYDVKMKEKGDIPEGYSVSREKKERFSLILESASTNQTSMYLCASTATFRGLAEQYFGPGTRLTVT.

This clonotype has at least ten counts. The DNA for the CDR3 is TGTGCCAGCAGTGAAGCGAGATACCTCGCCGGGATCACTGAAGCTTTCTTT. It yields the protein CASSEARYLAGITEAFF. The rearrangement links TRBV6-1 to TRBJ1-1; D call uncertain. The CDR3 contains 17 residues. V lost 0 bases and J lost 4, with 18 bases in between. Germline CDR1 is MNHNS and CDR2 is SASEGT.

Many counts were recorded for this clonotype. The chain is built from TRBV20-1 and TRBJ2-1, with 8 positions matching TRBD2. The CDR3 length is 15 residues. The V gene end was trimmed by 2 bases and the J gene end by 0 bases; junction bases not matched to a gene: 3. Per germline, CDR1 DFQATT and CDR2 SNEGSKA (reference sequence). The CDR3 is CSARIAGSSYNEQFF. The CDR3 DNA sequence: TGCAGTGCTAGAATAGCGGGGAGCTCCTACAATGAGCAGTTCTTC.